This T cell receptor beta chain was sequenced for a study of OX40 agonist ivuxolimab in advanced cancers. The wider study: Given to patients was ivuxolimab, an agonistic anti-OX40 (CD134) antibody. Patients in the trial were receiving intravenous ivuxolimab every 2 weeks, at doses of 0.01 to 10 mg/kg. Notes on the study in general: Among the lowest peripheral clonal expansion occurred in 0.1-3.0 mg/kg partial responders. Circulating CD4+ and CD8+ T cells showed clonal expansion by week 6 at 0.1 to 3.0 mg/kg.

Remarks on this clone: Its antigen is unknown.

Method: immunoSEQ multiplex PCR; TCRdb's copy keeps in-frame clones and lacks some. The table includes fewer than 70,000 clones, under 85% detected once. The clonotype comes from an adult with an advanced solid tumor such as melanoma, head and neck, liver or kidney cancer. The sequencing used CD4+ or CD8+ T cells sorted from blood, collected in a trial of the OX40 agonist ivuxolimab.

The CDR3: CASREQGFTSYEQYF. The DNA of the CDR3 is TGTGCCAGCAGGGAACAGGGGTTTACATCCTACGAGCAGTACTTC. This sequence joins TRBV6-1 and TRBJ2-7; TRBD1 matches at 7 bases. V lost 6 bases and J lost 1; bases outside the gene matches: 9. The CDR3 covers 15 residues. CDR1 MNHNS and CDR2 SASEGT come from the germline V gene.